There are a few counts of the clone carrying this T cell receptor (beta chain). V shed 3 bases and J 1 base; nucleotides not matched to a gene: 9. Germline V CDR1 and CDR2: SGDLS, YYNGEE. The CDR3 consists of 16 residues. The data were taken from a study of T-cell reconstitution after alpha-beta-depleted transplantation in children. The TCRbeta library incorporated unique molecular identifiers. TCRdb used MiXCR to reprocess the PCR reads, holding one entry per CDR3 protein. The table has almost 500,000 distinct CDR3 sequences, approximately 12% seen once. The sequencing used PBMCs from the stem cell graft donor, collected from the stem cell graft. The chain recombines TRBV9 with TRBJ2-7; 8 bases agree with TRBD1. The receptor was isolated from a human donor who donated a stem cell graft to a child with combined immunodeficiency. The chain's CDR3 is CASSAGGGGPSYEQYF. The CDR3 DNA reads TGTGCCAGCAGCGCAGGGGGCGGAGGGCCTTCCTACGAGCAGTACTTC.